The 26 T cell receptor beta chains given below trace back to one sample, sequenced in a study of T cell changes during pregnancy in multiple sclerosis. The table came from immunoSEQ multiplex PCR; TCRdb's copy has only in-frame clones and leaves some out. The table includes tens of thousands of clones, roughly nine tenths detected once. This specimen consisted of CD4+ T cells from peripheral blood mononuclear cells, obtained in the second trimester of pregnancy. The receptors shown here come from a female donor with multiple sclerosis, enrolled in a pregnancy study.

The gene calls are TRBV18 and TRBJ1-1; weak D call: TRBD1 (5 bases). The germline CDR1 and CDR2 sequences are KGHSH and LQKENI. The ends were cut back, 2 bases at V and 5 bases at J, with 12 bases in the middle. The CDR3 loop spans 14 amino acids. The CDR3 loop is CASSPGVRGTEAFF. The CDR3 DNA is TGTGCCAGCTCACCAGGTGTGCGGGGGACTGAAGCTTTCTTT. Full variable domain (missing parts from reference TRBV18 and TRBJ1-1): NAGVMQNPRHLVRRRGQEARLRCSPMKGHSHVYWYRQLPEEGLKFMVYLQKENIIDESGMPKERFSAEFPKEGPSILRIQQVVRGDSAAYFCASSPGVRGTEAFFGQGTRLTVV.

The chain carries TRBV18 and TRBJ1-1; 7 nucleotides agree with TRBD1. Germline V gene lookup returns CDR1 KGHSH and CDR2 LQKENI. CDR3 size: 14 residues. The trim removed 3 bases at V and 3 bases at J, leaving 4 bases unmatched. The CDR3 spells CASSPRQGHTEAFF. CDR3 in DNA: TGTGCCAGCTCACCCCGACAGGGTCACACTGAAGCTTTCTTT.

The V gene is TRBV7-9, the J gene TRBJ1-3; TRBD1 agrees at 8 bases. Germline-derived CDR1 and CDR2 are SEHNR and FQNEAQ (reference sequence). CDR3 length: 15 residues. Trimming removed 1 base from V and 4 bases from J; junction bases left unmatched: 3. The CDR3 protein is CASSLGQGRGNTIYF. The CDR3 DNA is TGTGCCAGCAGCTTAGGACAGGGGAGAGGAAACACCATATATTTT.

CDR3 nucleotide sequence: TGTGCCAGCAGCTACAAAAATTACGAGCAGTACTTC. It specifies CASSYKNYEQYF. The rearrangement uses TRBV7-2 and TRBJ2-7; no clear D. The germline V gene has CDR1 SGHTA and CDR2 FQGNSA. This CDR3 comprises 12 residues. V gave up 4 bases and J gave up 4 bases, with 8 bases separating them.

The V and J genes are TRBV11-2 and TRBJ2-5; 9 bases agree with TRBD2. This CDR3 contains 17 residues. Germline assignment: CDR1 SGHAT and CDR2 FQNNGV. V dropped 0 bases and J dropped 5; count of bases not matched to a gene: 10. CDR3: CASSLEMAGGPWETQYF. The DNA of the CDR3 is TGTGCCAGCAGCTTAGAAATGGCGGGGGGGCCTTGGGAGACCCAGTACTTC.

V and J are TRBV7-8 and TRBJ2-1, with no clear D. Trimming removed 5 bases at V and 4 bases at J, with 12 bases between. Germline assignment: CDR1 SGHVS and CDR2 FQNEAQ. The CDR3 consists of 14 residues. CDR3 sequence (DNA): TGTGCCAGCAGCCCCTCACCGGGTTACAATGAGCAGTTCTTC. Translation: CASSPSPGYNEQFF.

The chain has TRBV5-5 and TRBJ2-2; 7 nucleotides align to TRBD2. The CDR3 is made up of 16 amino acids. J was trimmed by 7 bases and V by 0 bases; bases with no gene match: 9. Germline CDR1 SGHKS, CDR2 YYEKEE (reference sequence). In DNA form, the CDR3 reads TGTGCCAGCAGCTTGGGGGCGGCGGGGGAGAACGGGGAGCTGTTTTTT. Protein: CASSLGAAGENGELFF.

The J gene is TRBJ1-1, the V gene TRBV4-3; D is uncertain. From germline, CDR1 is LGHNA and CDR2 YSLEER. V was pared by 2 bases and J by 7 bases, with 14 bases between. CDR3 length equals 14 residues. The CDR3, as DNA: TGCGCCAGCAGCCAATACAACAGCGGGAATGAAGCTTTCTTT. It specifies CASSQYNSGNEAFF.

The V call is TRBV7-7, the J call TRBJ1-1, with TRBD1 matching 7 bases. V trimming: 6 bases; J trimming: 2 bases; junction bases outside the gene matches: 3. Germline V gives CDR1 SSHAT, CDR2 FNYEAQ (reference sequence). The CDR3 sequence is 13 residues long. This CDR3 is CASSRDRNTEAFF. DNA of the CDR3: TGTGCCAGCAGTCGGGACAGAAACACTGAAGCTTTCTTT.

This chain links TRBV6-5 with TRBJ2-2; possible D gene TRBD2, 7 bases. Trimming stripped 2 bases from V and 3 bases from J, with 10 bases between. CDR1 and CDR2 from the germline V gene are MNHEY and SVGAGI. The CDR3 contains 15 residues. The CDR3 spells CASSYRGGYTGELFF. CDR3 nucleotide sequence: TGTGCCAGCAGTTACAGGGGGGGCTACACCGGGGAGCTGTTTTTT.

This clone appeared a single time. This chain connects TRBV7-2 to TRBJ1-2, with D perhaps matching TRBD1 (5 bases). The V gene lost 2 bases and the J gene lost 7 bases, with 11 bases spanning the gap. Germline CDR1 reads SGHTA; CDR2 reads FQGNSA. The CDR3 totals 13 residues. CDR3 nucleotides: TGTGCCAGCAGCTTACAAGGGGATGGTGGCTACACCTTC. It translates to CASSLQGDGGYTF.

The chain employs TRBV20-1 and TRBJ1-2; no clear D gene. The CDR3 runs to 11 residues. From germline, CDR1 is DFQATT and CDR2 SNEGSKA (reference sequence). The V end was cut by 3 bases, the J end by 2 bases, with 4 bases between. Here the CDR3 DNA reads TGCAGTGCTAGGGAGAACTATGGCTACACCTTC. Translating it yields CSARENYGYTF.

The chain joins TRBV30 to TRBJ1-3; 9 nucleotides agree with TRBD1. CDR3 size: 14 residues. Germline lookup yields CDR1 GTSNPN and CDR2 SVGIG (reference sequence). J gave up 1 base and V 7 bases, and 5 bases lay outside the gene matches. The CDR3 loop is CAFRDRASGNTIYF. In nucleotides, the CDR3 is TGTGCCTTCCGGGACAGGGCTTCTGGAAACACCATATATTTT.

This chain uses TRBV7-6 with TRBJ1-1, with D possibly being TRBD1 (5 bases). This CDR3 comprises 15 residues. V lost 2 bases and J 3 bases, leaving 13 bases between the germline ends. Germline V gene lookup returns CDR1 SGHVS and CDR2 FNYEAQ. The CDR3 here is CASSLNPDSDTEAFF. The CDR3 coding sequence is TGTGCCAGCAGCTTAAACCCTGACAGCGACACTGAAGCTTTCTTT.

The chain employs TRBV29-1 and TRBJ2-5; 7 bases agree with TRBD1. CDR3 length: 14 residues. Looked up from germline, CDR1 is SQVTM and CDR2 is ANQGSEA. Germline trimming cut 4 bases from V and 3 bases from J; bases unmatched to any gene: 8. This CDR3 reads CSVGVRGLKETQYF. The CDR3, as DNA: TGCAGCGTTGGGGTGAGGGGGCTAAAAGAGACCCAGTACTTC. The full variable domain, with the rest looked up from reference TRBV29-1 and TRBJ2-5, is SAVISQKPSRDICQRGTSLTIQCQVDSQVTMMFWYRQQPGQSLTLIATANQGSEATYESGFVIDKFPISRPNLTFSTLTVSNMSPEDSSIYLCSVGVRGLKETQYFGPGTRLLVL.

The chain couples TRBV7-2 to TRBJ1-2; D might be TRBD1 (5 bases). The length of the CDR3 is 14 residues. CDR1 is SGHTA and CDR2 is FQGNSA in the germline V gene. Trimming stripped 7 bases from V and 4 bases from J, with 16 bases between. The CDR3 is CASTLGGRSYGYTF. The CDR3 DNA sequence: TGTGCCAGCACACTCGGGGGGAGGAGCTATGGCTACACCTTC.

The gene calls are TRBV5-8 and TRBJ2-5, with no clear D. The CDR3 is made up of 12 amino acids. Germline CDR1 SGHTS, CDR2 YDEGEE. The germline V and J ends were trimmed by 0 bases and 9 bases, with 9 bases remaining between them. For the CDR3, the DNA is TGTGCCAGCAGCTTGGATCAGGCGTCCCAGTACTTC. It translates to CASSLDQASQYF.

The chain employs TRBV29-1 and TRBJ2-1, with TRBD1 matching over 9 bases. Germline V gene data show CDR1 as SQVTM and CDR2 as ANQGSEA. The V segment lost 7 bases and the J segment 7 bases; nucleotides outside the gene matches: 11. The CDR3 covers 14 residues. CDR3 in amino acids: CSARPGTGSNEQFF. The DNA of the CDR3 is TGCAGCGCTCGACCCGGGACAGGGTCGAATGAGCAGTTCTTC.

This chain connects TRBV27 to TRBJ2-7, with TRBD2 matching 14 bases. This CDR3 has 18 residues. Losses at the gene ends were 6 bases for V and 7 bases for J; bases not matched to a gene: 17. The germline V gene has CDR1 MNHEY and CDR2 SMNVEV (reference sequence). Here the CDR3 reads CASRLSLMGLAGVGEQYF. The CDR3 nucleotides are TGTGCCAGCAGATTGTCTCTCATGGGACTAGCGGGAGTAGGGGAGCAGTACTTC.

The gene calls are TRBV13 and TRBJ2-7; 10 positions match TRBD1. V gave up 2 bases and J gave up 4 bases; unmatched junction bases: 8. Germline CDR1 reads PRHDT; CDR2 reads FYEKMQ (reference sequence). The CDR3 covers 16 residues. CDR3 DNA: TGTGCCAGCAGCTTAAATCCGGGACAGGGGTTTTACGAGCAGTACTTC. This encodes CASSLNPGQGFYEQYF.

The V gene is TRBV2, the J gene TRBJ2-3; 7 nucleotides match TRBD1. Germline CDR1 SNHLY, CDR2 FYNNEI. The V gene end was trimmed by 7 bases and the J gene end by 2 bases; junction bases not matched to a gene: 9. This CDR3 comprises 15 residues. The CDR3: CASNARTGPTDTQYF. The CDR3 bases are TGTGCCAGCAACGCGCGGACAGGCCCCACAGATACGCAGTATTTT.

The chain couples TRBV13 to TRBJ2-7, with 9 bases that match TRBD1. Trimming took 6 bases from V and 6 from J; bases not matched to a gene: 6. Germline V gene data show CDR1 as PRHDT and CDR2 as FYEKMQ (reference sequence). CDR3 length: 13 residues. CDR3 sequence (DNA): TGTGCCAGCAGGGCCGGGACAGGGTTCGAGCAGTACTTC. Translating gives CASRAGTGFEQYF. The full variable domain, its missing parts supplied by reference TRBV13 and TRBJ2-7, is AAGVIQSPRHLIKEKRETATLKCYPIPRHDTVYWYQQGPGQDPQFLISFYEKMQSDKGSIPDRFSAQQFSDYHSELNMSSLELGDSALYFCASRAGTGFEQYFGPGTRLTVT.

The CDR3 sequence is CASRTDGTDTQYF. CDR3 sequence (DNA): TGCGCCAGCAGGACAGACGGGACAGATACGCAGTATTTT. This rearrangement joins TRBV4-1 to TRBJ2-3; D might be TRBD1 (5 bases). The V gene lost 6 bases and the J gene lost 3 bases, with 10 bases spanning the gap. Germline V lookup: CDR1 MGHRA, CDR2 YSYEKL. The CDR3 runs to 13 residues.

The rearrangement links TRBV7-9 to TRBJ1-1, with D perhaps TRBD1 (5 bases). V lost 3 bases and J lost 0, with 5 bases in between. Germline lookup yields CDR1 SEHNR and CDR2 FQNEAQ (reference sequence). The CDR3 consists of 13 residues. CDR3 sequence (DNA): TGTGCCAGCAGCTTGACAGTGAACACTGAAGCTTTCTTT. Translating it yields CASSLTVNTEAFF.

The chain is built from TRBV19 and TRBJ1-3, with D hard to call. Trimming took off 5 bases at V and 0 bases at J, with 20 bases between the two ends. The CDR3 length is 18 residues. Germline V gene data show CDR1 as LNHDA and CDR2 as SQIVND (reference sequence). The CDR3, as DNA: TGTGCCAGTAGTTCACCACCGGGAGGGCGCTACTCTGGAAACACCATATATTTT. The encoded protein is CASSSPPGGRYSGNTIYF.

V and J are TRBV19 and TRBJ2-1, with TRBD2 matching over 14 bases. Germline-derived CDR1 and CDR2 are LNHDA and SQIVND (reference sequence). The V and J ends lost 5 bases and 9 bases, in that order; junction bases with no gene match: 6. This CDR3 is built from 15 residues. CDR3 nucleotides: TGTGCCAGTAGTCGGACTAGCGGGAGGTTAAGTGAGCAGTTCTTC. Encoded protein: CASSRTSGRLSEQFF.